The rows below give T cell receptor beta chains drawn from one sample of a study of blood T cell repertoires in COVID-19. Here immunoSEQ multiplex PCR was the method, and the copy in TCRdb shows in-frame clones only, minus some. The sample holds about 100,000 clones, approximately 80% seen once. Sequenced input: peripheral blood. The receptors were gathered from a human donor in a cohort sampled during active COVID-19. Each CDR3 is given without its conserved first and last residue.

V gene | CDR3 protein
TRBV4-3 | ASSQTPSRQGFNSPLH
TRBV9 | ASSPTGNGVEKLF
TRBV2 | ASSEGQGLTAF
TRBV29-1 | SVEEWGQGARGYT
TRBV9 | ASSVGRVFSGNTIY
TRBV2 | ASSERTTRGETQY
TRBV7-3 | ASSFPGRNTQY
TRBV7-9 | ASSWPTSGTISGANVLT
TRBV7-3 | ASRTNTGGQSPLH
TRBV7-2 | ASSFNRRNTEAF
TRBV29-1 | SASDTYEKLF
TRBV9 | ASSVVPLPDSPLH
TRBV6-2/TRBV6-3 | ASSYGGGGYYGYT
TRBV5-1 | ASSPGTGVWEQY
TRBV12-3/TRBV12-4 | ASRGLSYNEQF
TRBV6-5 | ASSWTGNGYT
TRBV9 | ASSVRVFTEAF
TRBV27 | ASSIAGTSPSSYEQY
TRBV18 | ASSPGTGIEQF
TRBV16 | ASSQLSLYEQY
TRBV7-9 | ASSRDRGRAHSNQPQH
TRBV14 | ASSHLHRPPYEQY
TRBV6-6 | AVRGPASNQPQH
TRBV12-3/TRBV12-4 | ASSRGNIQY
TRBV27 | ASRLQGLNYGYT
TRBV13 | ASSLKFSGPSALSMNTEAF
TRBV4-3 | ASSQVPGGGRTGELF
TRBV5-6 | ASSLAAGEQY
TRBV6-1 | ASSEMGGSPDTQY
TRBV7-8 | ASRREGVGGFNQPQH
TRBV3-1/TRBV3-2 | ASSPLRGGYNEQF
TRBV19 | ASSIAVGANYGYT
TRBV2 | ASRGQGYYEQY
TRBV2 | ASSQYQETQY
TRBV5-1 | ASSLGSGGDYNEQF
TRBV25-1 | ASSELGQGKVYGYT
TRBV6-5 | ASTYPGGNNQPQH
TRBV6-5 | ASVGQGIINEQY
TRBV4-1 | ASSQGQGAEGELF
TRBV5-1 | ASSLVGAEGSPLH
TRBV6-2/TRBV6-3 | ASSYTSGGVSYNEQF
TRBV25-1 | ASSESAVDTQY
TRBV27 | ASSGQAYEQY
TRBV5-4 | ASSPPTDSNIQY
TRBV2 | ASRRLANTGELF